These 27 T cell receptor beta chains were all obtained from the same sample, sequenced in a study of EBV T-cell therapy then PD-1 blockade in nasopharyngeal carcinoma listed by TCRdb under 2021. What this sample's time point label stands for: 266 days after commencement of treatment, after nivolumab therapy. Per the publication, the treatment or condition label means: AdE1-LMPpoly-expanded autologous EBV-specific T-cell therapy followed by anti-PD-1 nivolumab. Library method: the immunoSEQ multiplex PCR assay. TCRdb obtained this table from immuneACCESS and retained in-frame rearrangements with V and J assigned. These tables miss some clones; where compared with another copy, unresolved V genes account for less than half of the shortfall, and the remainder is unexplained. Counted in this sample were about 21,000 clones; around four fifths of them appeared once. The top ten constitute 25% to 40% of the sample.

Their antigens are not known. The sample in question was CD8+ T cells from blood, obtained at roughly day 270 from a patient whose treatment included autologous EBV-specific T cells and nivolumab. These receptors were taken from a man aged 35-49 years with nasopharyngeal carcinoma.

V usage is TRBV29-1 and J usage is TRBJ1-1; 7 bases match TRBD1. The CDR3 is made up of 11 amino acids. Germline loops: CDR1 SQVTM, CDR2 ANQGSEA. V lost 4 bases and J lost 5; bases outside the gene matches: 1. The CDR3 nucleotides are TGCAGCGTTGGACAGGGAACTGAAGCTTTCTTT. This sequence encodes CSVGQGTEAFF.

The chain carries TRBV27 and TRBJ2-4; D remains ambiguous. The germline gives CDR1 MNHEY, CDR2 SMNVEV (reference sequence). V was clipped by 5 bases and J by 9 bases, with 14 bases between them. This CDR3 contains 13 residues. Here the CDR3 DNA reads TGTGCCAGCAGTCCTTTTAAGGGTACCATTCAGTACTTC. This translates into CASSPFKGTIQYF.

This chain joins TRBV15 and TRBJ2-6, with 7 positions matching TRBD1. The germline CDR1 and CDR2 sequences are LNHNV and YYDKDF (reference sequence). This CDR3 has 16 residues. V dropped 5 bases and J dropped 0; count of bases not matched to a gene: 4. The CDR3 sequence is CATSGGQLSGANVLTF. CDR3 nucleotides: TGTGCCACCAGCGGGGGACAGCTCTCTGGGGCCAACGTCCTGACTTTC.

The chain has TRBV27 and TRBJ1-6, with D perhaps TRBD1 (5 bases). This CDR3 has 17 residues. V shed 2 bases and J shed 9 bases, with 20 bases lying between them. In germline, CDR1 is MNHEY, CDR2 SMNVEV (reference sequence). The CDR3 nucleotides read TGTGCCAGCAGTTTAGGTCCAGGGTATGGGTTCGGTTCACCCCTCCACTTT. Amino acid sequence: CASSLGPGYGFGSPLHF.

This clone was seen at least ten times. The chain joins TRBV5-4 to TRBJ1-6; D unclear. This CDR3 spans 14 amino acids. Germline V CDR1 and CDR2: SGHNT, YYREEE (reference sequence). Trimming left V 0 bases short and J 4 bases short, with 5 bases between. The CDR3 region has the DNA TGTGCCAGCAGCTTGGGGCAGTATAATTCACCCCTCCACTTT. Encoded protein: CASSLGQYNSPLHF.

V gene TRBV3-1 (or the pseudogene TRBV3-2) combines with J gene TRBJ1-2; tentative D call: TRBD1 (6 bases). The CDR3 has 14 residues. With 3 bases removed from V and 4 bases from J, the gap between germline ends came to 12 bases. Looked up from germline, CDR1 is LGHDT and CDR2 is YNNKEL (reference sequence). CDR3 residues: CASSQTGAIYGYTF. In nucleotides, the CDR3 is TGTGCCAGCAGCCAGACAGGAGCTATCTATGGCTACACCTTC.

The rearrangement links TRBV28 to TRBJ1-1; no definite D call. Looked up from germline, CDR1 is MDHEN and CDR2 is SYDVKM. The CDR3 contains 15 residues. The V and J ends lost 11 bases and 2 bases respectively, with 21 bases between them. CDR3 sequence (DNA): TGTGCCGGAGGGTTAGGGTTTTCGGGAAACACTGAAGCTTTCTTT. This sequence encodes CAGGLGFSGNTEAFF.

The V call is TRBV7-8, the J call TRBJ2-3; a weak D match, TRBD1 (7 bases). The ends were cut back, 5 bases at V and 0 bases at J, with 12 bases in the middle. The germline V gene encodes CDR1 SGHVS and CDR2 FQNEAQ. The CDR3 sequence is 15 residues long. Here the CDR3 reads CASSRRGQSTDTQYF. CDR3 nucleotides: TGTGCCAGCAGCCGGCGGGGACAGAGCACAGATACGCAGTATTTT.

The chain has TRBV27 and TRBJ1-6; D gene ambiguous. The germline CDR1 and CDR2 sequences are MNHEY and SMNVEV (reference sequence). Trimming pared 5 bases from V and 9 bases from J, leaving 11 bases between. CDR3 length: 13 residues. CDR3 nucleotides: TGTGCCAGCAGTCTCGCGGCACTTTCACCCCTCCACTTT. Encoded protein: CASSLAALSPLHF.

The chain carries TRBV7-6 and TRBJ1-3, with 7 positions matching TRBD1. The CDR3 consists of 13 residues. Germline V CDR1 and CDR2: SGHVS, FNYEAQ. V shed 4 bases and J 4 bases; nucleotides not matched to a gene: 1. The CDR3 reads CASSSDRGNTIYF. As DNA, the CDR3 is TGTGCCAGCAGCTCGGACAGGGGAAACACCATATATTTT. Supplemented by reference TRBV7-6 and TRBJ1-3, the full variable domain reads GAGVSQSPRYKVTKRGQDVALRCDPISGHVSLYWYRQALGQGPEFLTYFNYEAQQDKSGLPNDRFSAERPEGSISTLTIQRTEQRDSAMYRCASSSDRGNTIYFGEGSWLTVV.

The V call is TRBV6-5, the J call TRBJ2-7; TRBD1 matches at 7 bases. Germline V gene data show CDR1 as MNHEY and CDR2 as SVGAGI. The CDR3 loop spans 14 amino acids. J was trimmed by 3 bases and V by 6 bases; bases with no gene match: 8. The CDR3 bases are TGTGCCAGCAGCCTCGGGACAGCTAACTACGAGCAGTACTTC. It translates to CASSLGTANYEQYF.

The V gene is TRBV4-3, the J gene TRBJ1-5; D gene uncertain. The germline gives CDR1 LGHNA, CDR2 YSLEER. V was shortened by 2 bases and J by 0 bases, with 11 bases between the two germline ends. The CDR3 loop spans 16 amino acids. In DNA, the CDR3 is TGCGCCAGCAGCCAATCCTCGGTTGGTAGCAATCAGCCCCAGCATTTT. Translation gives CASSQSSVGSNQPQHF.

V is TRBV4-3 and J is TRBJ1-2; tentatively, D is TRBD1 (5 bases). The germline V gene encodes CDR1 LGHNA and CDR2 YSLEER. This CDR3 is built from 18 residues. V was trimmed by 0 bases and J by 8 bases, leaving 25 bases between them. DNA of the CDR3: TGCGCCAGCAGCCAAGAGAAAATGGGGGAAGGGGAGGCTGTAGGCTACACCTTC. Translating it yields CASSQEKMGEGEAVGYTF.

This clone occurred once. This chain links TRBV6-6 with TRBJ2-2, with D maybe TRBD1 (6 bases). Germline V CDR1 and CDR2: MNHNY, SVGAGI (reference sequence). V shed 0 bases and J shed 5 bases, with 10 bases lying between them. The CDR3 loop spans 15 amino acids. CDR3 region: CASSYSGRGTGELFF. The CDR3 DNA follows: TGTGCCAGCAGTTACTCGGGCAGGGGTACCGGGGAGCTGTTTTTT.

The chain uses TRBV13 and TRBJ1-2; weak D call: TRBD1 (5 bases). Germline V gene sequence: CDR1 PRHDT, CDR2 FYEKMQ (reference sequence). This CDR3 is 16 amino acids long. The V gene lost 1 base and the J gene lost 6 bases, with 18 bases spanning the gap. For the CDR3, the DNA is TGTGCCAGCAGCTTAGAAGAGGGGAGCATTGCTCATGGCTACACCTTC. This sequence encodes CASSLEEGSIAHGYTF.

V and J are TRBV10-3 and TRBJ1-6; D unresolved. The germline V and J ends were trimmed by 3 bases and 6 bases, with 9 bases remaining between them. Germline loops: CDR1 ENHRY, CDR2 SYGVKD. The CDR3 consists of 14 residues. The DNA for the CDR3 is TGTGCCATCAGTGACGAGACGCCTAATTCACCCCTCCACTTT. This codes for CAISDETPNSPLHF.

This chain connects TRBV5-1 to TRBJ1-2; D may be TRBD1 (6 bases). The CDR3 is made up of 12 amino acids. V lost 3 bases to trimming and J lost 8 bases, with 11 bases between them. Germline CDR1 SGHRS, CDR2 YFSETQ. The CDR3 nucleotides read TGCGCCAGCAGCTCACAGGGAAAAGGCTACACCTTC. Amino acids: CASSSQGKGYTF.

J is TRBJ1-2 and V is TRBV19; D might be TRBD1 (5 bases). Germline CDR1 reads LNHDA; CDR2 reads SQIVND (reference sequence). This CDR3 has 12 amino acids. V shed 1 base and J shed 6 bases, with 6 bases lying between them. The chain's CDR3 is CASSIGGHGYTF. In DNA form, the CDR3 reads TGTGCCAGTAGTATAGGGGGCCATGGCTACACCTTC.

V gene TRBV5-1 combines with J gene TRBJ1-3; D is perhaps TRBD1 (6 bases). The V and J ends lost 4 bases and 0 bases respectively, with 14 bases between them. Germline V gene data show CDR1 as SGHRS and CDR2 as YFSETQ. CDR3 size: 16 residues. This CDR3 reads CASSADSQSSGNTIYF. CDR3 coding DNA: TGCGCCAGCAGCGCGGACAGTCAGAGCTCTGGAAACACCATATATTTT.

V is TRBV11-1 and J is TRBJ2-7, with a tentative D call TRBD1 (5 bases). This CDR3 spans 14 amino acids. CDR1 is SGHAT and CDR2 is FQDESV in the germline V gene (reference sequence). Deletions cut 5 bases from V and 5 bases from J, with 16 bases between. CDR3 loop: CASSHPDSVHEQYF. The DNA of the CDR3 is TGTGCCAGCAGCCACCCCGACAGCGTCCACGAGCAGTACTTC.

The rearrangement links TRBV27 to TRBJ1-6, with TRBD1 matching over 7 bases. With 6 bases clipped from V and 8 bases from J, the junction kept 4 bases outside the gene matches. Per the germline V gene, CDR1 is MNHEY and CDR2 is SMNVEV (reference sequence). CDR3 size: 13 residues. Here the CDR3 reads CASRQGNYSPLHF. Here the CDR3 DNA reads TGTGCCAGCAGACAGGGGAACTATTCACCCCTCCACTTT.

The rearrangement uses TRBV27 and TRBJ2-5; possibly TRBD2 for D (5 bases). Germline V gene lookup returns CDR1 MNHEY and CDR2 SMNVEV (reference sequence). This CDR3 is 15 amino acids long. Trimming took off 5 bases at V and 2 bases at J, with 15 bases between the two ends. The CDR3 region has the DNA TGTGCCAGCAGTCCCCCAGGACTCCGACAAGAGACCCAGTACTTC. Translated: CASSPPGLRQETQYF.

This clone was seen a single time. The CDR3 here is CASIMEEGYGYTF. The CDR3 DNA is TGTGCCAGCATAATGGAGGAGGGCTATGGCTACACCTTC. The chain recombines TRBV7-2 with TRBJ1-2; D ambiguous. With 7 bases removed from V and 4 bases from J, the gap between germline ends came to 13 bases. Germline assignment: CDR1 SGHTA and CDR2 FQGNSA. The CDR3 contains 13 residues.

The chain uses TRBV7-2 and TRBJ2-5; 7 bases are a match to TRBD1. Losses at the gene ends were 1 base for V and 3 bases for J; bases not matched to a gene: 5. The CDR3 consists of 15 residues. The germline gives CDR1 SGHTA, CDR2 FQGNSA. DNA of the CDR3: TGTGCCAGCAGCTTAGTCATAGGGGGCAAAGAGACCCAGTACTTC. This sequence encodes CASSLVIGGKETQYF.

This rearrangement joins TRBV19 to TRBJ2-1; TRBD1 might be the D (5 bases). Looked up from germline, CDR1 is LNHDA and CDR2 is SQIVND (reference sequence). Trimming took off 1 base at V and 5 bases at J, with 18 bases between the two ends. The CDR3 is made up of 17 amino acids. In DNA form, the CDR3 reads TGTGCCAGTAGTATAGTGGGGATTGGACACTGGAACAATGAGCAGTTCTTC. Amino acid sequence: CASSIVGIGHWNNEQFF.

The chain links TRBV12-3 or TRBV12-4 to TRBJ2-7, with D unclear. Trimming shortened V by 2 bases and J by 1 base, and 6 bases separated the two germline ends. The CDR3 spans 13 residues. For the CDR3, the DNA is TGTGCCAGCAGTTTACCCCGGTCCTACGAGCAGTACTTC. Protein product: CASSLPRSYEQYF.

This clone is labeled large. The chain combines TRBV3-1 (or the pseudogene TRBV3-2) with TRBJ1-2; weak D call: TRBD1 (5 bases). Between the trimmed V and J ends, which lost 5 bases and 0 bases, there was a span of 10 bases. In germline, CDR1 is LGHDT, CDR2 YNNKEL (reference sequence). This CDR3 region has 14 residues. The CDR3 DNA reads as TGTGCCAGCAGCGACGGGACTCCTAACTATGGCTACACCTTC. Translated: CASSDGTPNYGYTF.